Listed below are T cell receptor beta chains from one sample, sequenced in a study of T cells in Graves' hyperthyroidism and ophthalmopathy. Via MiXCR, TCRdb re-called the multiplex PCR reads, giving one row per CDR3 protein. This sample yields 200,000 to 250,000 distinct CDR3 sequences, of which more than 15% are seen a single time; approximately 46% belongs to the top ten. Sequencing was carried out using blood. The origin of the receptors is a man aged 50-59 years with Graves' hyperthyroidism. Each CDR3 is given with its conserved first and last residue.

cdr3_aa cdr3_length j_call v_call
CASSPGTVYEQYF 13 TRBJ2-7 TRBV27
CASRSSGSSTDTQYF 15 TRBJ2-3 TRBV12-3/TRBV12-4
CASSRLGLAGARGNYEQYF 19 TRBJ2-7 TRBV28
CATSRAVASPLHF 13 TRBJ1-6 TRBV15
CASSVGGANNEQFF 14 TRBJ2-1 TRBV6-1
CASSLGGEWVNQPQHF 16 TRBJ1-5 TRBV12-3/TRBV12-4
CASAELNTEAFF 12 TRBJ1-1 TRBV6-7
CASIRDRDQETQYF 14 TRBJ2-5 TRBV28
CSARDLIGGHYGYTF 15 TRBJ1-2 TRBV20-1
CASSHVADSYEQYF 14 TRBJ2-7 TRBV3-1
CASSLRLLNTGELFF 15 TRBJ2-2 TRBV5-8
CASSLALGAAGDTEAFF 17 TRBJ1-1 TRBV12-3/TRBV12-4
CASSTPITGTAFEQYF 16 TRBJ2-7 TRBV28
CASSVSPSGANVLTF 15 TRBJ2-6 TRBV6-1
CASSQSENTEAFF 13 TRBJ1-1 TRBV14
CAISQGGSYEQYF 13 TRBJ2-7 TRBV10-3
CASSALQGGETQYF 14 TRBJ2-5 TRBV6-1
CAWATPGLAGPFSYNEQFF 19 TRBJ2-1 TRBV30
CATNGQNTGELFF 13 TRBJ2-2 TRBV15
CASSPAGSYNEQFF 14 TRBJ2-1 TRBV7-2
CASSLEEGYEQYF 13 TRBJ2-7 TRBV11-2
CASTVGGDWYF 11 TRBJ2-5 TRBV3-1
CASSLRDRHTDTQYF 15 TRBJ2-3 TRBV5-1
CSAGGFRVRGNEQFF 15 TRBJ2-1 TRBV20-1
CASRLTSANTGELFF 15 TRBJ2-2 TRBV2
CVSRRDRTEAFF 12 TRBJ1-1 TRBV7-9
CSASQGAQINGYTF 14 TRBJ1-2 TRBV20-1
CASRKYSGRSYNEQFF 16 TRBJ2-1 TRBV11-2
CASAGGGAGYGYTF 14 TRBJ1-2 TRBV7-9
CASSRTSGGLDTQYF 15 TRBJ2-3 TRBV2
CASSPWDRGYTEAFF 15 TRBJ1-1 TRBV18
CASSEALRGAGGRGEQYF 18 TRBJ2-7 TRBV6-1
CASSLSTSGSYNEQFF 16 TRBJ2-1 TRBV27
CASSSQGTGMETQYF 15 TRBJ2-5 TRBV5-1
CASSPSARETQYF 13 TRBJ2-5 TRBV7-2
CASSHWRESSYEQYF 15 TRBJ2-7 TRBV11-3
CSFRHYTGELFF 12 TRBJ2-2 TRBV29-1
CASSLEFQGGHEQYF 15 TRBJ2-7 TRBV5-1
CAITHEPGHYEQYF 14 TRBJ2-7 TRBV10-3
CASSFFVGEETQYF 14 TRBJ2-5 TRBV7-8
CAWRYYENSPLHF 13 TRBJ1-6 TRBV30
CASRAQTGSGETQYF 15 TRBJ2-5 TRBV2
CASTQPFSGDTDTQYF 16 TRBJ2-3 TRBV28
CASSLRPGLAYGDTQYF 17 TRBJ2-3 TRBV19
CASSLETGSSYEQYF 15 TRBJ2-7 TRBV7-9
CASRLAGDQETQYF 14 TRBJ2-5 TRBV12-3/TRBV12-4
CASSLDYAYNEQFF 14 TRBJ2-1 TRBV5-1
CASSLALAGVHEQYF 15 TRBJ2-7 TRBV11-2
CASSLELGAGSTDTQYF 17 TRBJ2-3 TRBV12-3/TRBV12-4
CAWSGQGILEAFF 13 TRBJ1-1 TRBV30
CASSQGAGYTF 11 TRBJ1-2 TRBV4-3
CASSSGTSGRHTDTQYF 17 TRBJ2-3 TRBV7-9
CSARETSGSYEQFF 14 TRBJ2-1 TRBV20-1
CASSQEAGGLDEQFF 15 TRBJ2-1 TRBV3-1